Listed below are T cell receptor beta chains from one sample, sequenced in a study of T cells in Graves' hyperthyroidism and ophthalmopathy. Each CDR3 protein gets one entry after TCRdb re-called the multiplex PCR reads with MiXCR. The sample carries 350,000 or so distinct CDR3 sequences, 17% recorded once. The sample was blood. All receptors derive from a young woman with Graves' hyperthyroidism that later progressed to Graves' ophthalmopathy. CDR3s include the opening cysteine and the closing phenylalanine or tryptophan. D genes are given only for firm matches. Where a row states a size, it is once, few, many or the class of an expanded clone; other rows omit it.

D gene,J gene,V gene,clone size,CDR3 length,CDR3 DNA,CDR3 protein
.,TRBJ1-2,TRBV27,many,16,TGTGCCAGCAGTCCCAGTCAGGGTGAAATGTTTATCGGCTACACCTTC,CASSPSQGEMFIGYTF
TRBD1,TRBJ2-1,TRBV10-3,many,15,TGTGCCATCAACGGGGACAGGGGGGAGGTTCATGAGCAGTTCTTC,CAINGDRGEVHEQFF
.,TRBJ2-7,TRBV5-1,few,14,TGCGCCAGCAGCTCCAGGGATATTATGGGCGAGCAGTACTTC,CASSSRDIMGEQYF
TRBD2,TRBJ2-1,TRBV7-2,many,19,TGTGCCAGCAGCAATTATCGCGGGCTAGCGGGGCGTCCCTACAATGAGCAGTTCTTC,CASSNYRGLAGRPYNEQFF
TRBD1,TRBJ2-1,TRBV29-1,many,11,TGCAGCGTTGAAGAGGACAGGGTGGAGTTCTTC,CSVEEDRVEFF
.,TRBJ2-1,TRBV27,many,13,TGTGCCAGCAGTTTCTCGGGCCCGTATGAGCAGTTCTTC,CASSFSGPYEQFF
.,TRBJ2-3,TRBV5-4,many,15,TGTGCCAGCAGCTTACAGGGCGCTAGCACAGATACGCAGTATTTT,CASSLQGASTDTQYF
.,TRBJ2-3,TRBV14,many,14,TGTGCCAGCAGCCCAATGGCGGTTACAGATACGCAGTATTTT,CASSPMAVTDTQYF
.,TRBJ2-7,TRBV3-1,many,16,TGTGCCAGCAGCCAAGTAGGGCCCAACACCTACTACGAGCAGTACTTC,CASSQVGPNTYYEQYF
TRBD2,TRBJ2-3,TRBV5-1,many,18,TGCGCCAGCAGCCTAAACCGGCGGGAGTCTGTCCCCACAGATACGCAGTATTTT,CASSLNRRESVPTDTQYF
.,TRBJ2-6,TRBV12-5,once,16,TGTGCTAGTGGTTTGGCGCAGGGTTCTGGGGCCAACGTCCTGACTTTC,CASGLAQGSGANVLTF
TRBD2,TRBJ2-3,TRBV20-1,many,17,TGCAGTGCTAGTGAATCGAGCGGGACTAGATCCACAGATACGCAGTATTTT,CSASESSGTRSTDTQYF
.,TRBJ2-1,TRBV9,.,15,TGTGCCAGCAGCGGTCACCGGGGCCGTTACAATGAGCAGTTCTTC,CASSGHRGRYNEQFF
.,TRBJ2-7,TRBV3-1,many,14,TGTGCCAGCAGCCTGCCGGGACATAAGTCCGAGCAGTACTTC,CASSLPGHKSEQYF
.,TRBJ1-3,TRBV13,.,14,TGTGCCAGCAGCTTAGGTCGGGGGGCGAACACCATATATTTT,CASSLGRGANTIYF
.,TRBJ2-7,TRBV7-2,many,15,TGTGCCAGCAGCTTAGACGGGGGAGCGACCTACGAGCAGTACTTC,CASSLDGGATYEQYF
TRBD1,TRBJ1-2,TRBV2,many,16,TGTGCCAGCAGATCCAGGACAGGGGGCGCCTTTAATGGCTACACCTTC,CASRSRTGGAFNGYTF
.,TRBJ2-3,TRBV5-1,many,14,TGCGCCAGCAGACCGCGGGGTTTCCCAGATACGCAGTATTTT,CASRPRGFPDTQYF
.,TRBJ2-3,TRBV20-1,few,14,TGCAGTGCTAGTATGGGGGCTCGCACAGATACGCAGTATTTT,CSASMGARTDTQYF
TRBD2,TRBJ2-5,TRBV4-1,.,15,TGCGCCAGCAGCCACCTAGCGGGGGTTCGGGAGACCCAGTACTTC,CASSHLAGVRETQYF
TRBD1,TRBJ1-2,TRBV28,many,14,TGTGCCAGCACCGGGACAGGCTATGGTGGTGGCTACACCTTC,CASTGTGYGGGYTF
TRBD1,TRBJ2-2,TRBV11-2,many,14,TGTGCCAGCAGCCAGGGACAGATAAAAGGGGAGCTGTTTTTT,CASSQGQIKGELFF
TRBD2,TRBJ2-7,TRBV27,many,14,TGTGCCAGCAGTTTGTCCGGGACTAGTTACGAGCAGTACTTC,CASSLSGTSYEQYF
.,TRBJ2-3,TRBV5-4,many,14,TGTGCCAGCAGCCCGAGGGAGAACACAGATACGCAGTATTTT,CASSPRENTDTQYF
.,TRBJ1-2,TRBV28,many,14,TGTGCCAGCAGTTCGTCGGGGCCTGCCTATGGCTACACCTTC,CASSSSGPAYGYTF
TRBD1,TRBJ2-7,TRBV10-3,many,16,TGTGCCATCAGTGAGGCCTGGACAGGGAAGCTGGACGAGCAGTACTTC,CAISEAWTGKLDEQYF
.,TRBJ1-1,TRBV11-1,.,13,TGTGCCAGCAGCCACCGCACCGACACTGAAGCTTTCTTT,CASSHRTDTEAFF
.,TRBJ2-1,TRBV27,many,13,TGTGCCAGCAGTTTTGACCCCAGCAATGAGCAGTTCTTC,CASSFDPSNEQFF
.,TRBJ1-5,TRBV19,many,15,TGTGCCAGTAGTATCGGGGGCGAGAGCAATCAGCCCCAGCATTTT,CASSIGGESNQPQHF
.,TRBJ1-1,TRBV2,many,15,TGTGCCAGCAGTGTCAGAGGCTCCCGGGGAACTGAAGCTTTCTTT,CASSVRGSRGTEAFF
.,TRBJ1-4,TRBV2,many,14,TGTGCCAGCAGTTATGACAGGATGGGCGAAAAACTGTTTTTT,CASSYDRMGEKLFF
.,TRBJ1-2,TRBV19,.,14,TGTGCCAGTAGTATAGTGGGTCCTAACTATGGCTACACCTTC,CASSIVGPNYGYTF
.,TRBJ1-6,TRBV7-2,.,15,TGTGCCAGCAGCCACCCGACAGGTTTGGGATCACCCCTCCACTTT,CASSHPTGLGSPLHF
.,TRBJ2-7,TRBV10-3,.,15,TGTGCCATCAGTGAGAGAACCGGGACCTTCTACGAGCAGTACTTC,CAISERTGTFYEQYF
.,TRBJ2-7,TRBV27,many,14,TGTGCCAGCAGTTTAATGGCACAGTCAGACGAGCAGTACTTC,CASSLMAQSDEQYF
.,TRBJ2-5,TRBV5-1,.,13,TGCGCCAGCAGCTTGTGGTCGGACGGGTTCGCGTACTTC,CASSLWSDGFAYF
.,TRBJ1-3,TRBV9,few,15,TGTGCCAGCAGCGTAGGAGGGACGGCTGGAAACACCATATATTTT,CASSVGGTAGNTIYF
TRBD1,TRBJ2-2,TRBV7-2,.,16,TGTGCCAGCAGCTTAGCCGGGACAGGGTCGACCGGGGAGCTGTTTTTT,CASSLAGTGSTGELFF
TRBD2,TRBJ2-3,TRBV9,many,15,TGTGCCAGCAGCGTGAGCGGGAGGGCCACGGATACGCAGTATTTT,CASSVSGRATDTQYF
.,TRBJ2-1,TRBV11-2,few,14,TGTGCCAGCAGCTTAGTTGGAGGGGTGGGTGAGCAGTTCTTC,CASSLVGGVGEQFF
.,TRBJ1-6,TRBV24-1,many,14,TGTGCCACCAGTGAGTCAAGTGCTAATTCACCCCTCCACTTT,CATSESSANSPLHF
TRBD2,TRBJ2-5,TRBV7-2,once,18,TGCGCCAGCAGCCAGGGCGGACTAGCGGGAGGCCCGGTAGAGACCCAGTACTTC,CASSQGGLAGGPVETQYF
.,TRBJ1-2,TRBV11-2,many,16,TGTGCCAGCAGCCATTACGTGAAAACCGTGGGCTATGGCTACACCTTC,CASSHYVKTVGYGYTF
.,TRBJ1-5,TRBV18,many,15,TGTGCCAGCTCACCAATCCCAACGTCAGTCCAGCCCCAGCATTTT,CASSPIPTSVQPQHF
TRBD1,TRBJ1-2,TRBV28,many,13,TGTGCCAGCAGACTCGACAGGGGGGATGGCTACACCTTC,CASRLDRGDGYTF
.,TRBJ2-3,TRBV6-1,.,15,TGTGCCAGCAACCCGGACACGAAGGGCCGGGATACGCAGTATTTT,CASNPDTKGRDTQYF
TRBD2,TRBJ2-3,TRBV27,.,15,TGTGCCAGCAGCCCTAGCGGGGGGGCAATAGATACGCAGTATTTT,CASSPSGGAIDTQYF
.,TRBJ2-2,TRBV7-9,many,15,TGTGCCAGCAGCTTTGCCGGGGTGGTCACCGGGGAGCTGTTTTTT,CASSFAGVVTGELFF
.,TRBJ2-3,TRBV13,many,12,TGTGCCAGCAGGGTGAGCACAGATACGCAGTATTTT,CASRVSTDTQYF
.,TRBJ2-7,TRBV27,.,16,TGTGCCAGCAGTTTCCTCACCAAGGGGGGGACCTACGAGCAGTACTTC,CASSFLTKGGTYEQYF
.,TRBJ2-2,TRBV5-6,few,13,TGTGCCAGCAGCTTGGAAGCTAGCTTGGAGCTGTTTTTT,CASSLEASLELFF
.,TRBJ1-1,TRBV28,many,16,TGTGCCAGCAGTTTATTGGGTCCGGTCAGGAACACTGAAGCTTTCTTT,CASSLLGPVRNTEAFF
.,TRBJ2-7,TRBV2,.,13,TGTGCCAGCTTGGGGACGGGGACCTACGAGCAGTACTTC,CASLGTGTYEQYF
TRBD1,TRBJ1-5,TRBV27,many,15,TGTGCCAGCAGGGCAGGGGGCTTTGGAAATCAGCCCCAGCATTTT,CASRAGGFGNQPQHF